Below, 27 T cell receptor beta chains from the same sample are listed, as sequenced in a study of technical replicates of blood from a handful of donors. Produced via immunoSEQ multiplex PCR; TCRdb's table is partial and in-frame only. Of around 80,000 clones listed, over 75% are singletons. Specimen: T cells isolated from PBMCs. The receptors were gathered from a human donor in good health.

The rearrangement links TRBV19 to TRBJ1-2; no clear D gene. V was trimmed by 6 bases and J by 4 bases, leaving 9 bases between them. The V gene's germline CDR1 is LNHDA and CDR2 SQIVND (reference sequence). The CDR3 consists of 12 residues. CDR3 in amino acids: CASSEITYGYTF. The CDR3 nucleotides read TGTGCCAGTAGCGAGATCACCTATGGCTACACCTTC.

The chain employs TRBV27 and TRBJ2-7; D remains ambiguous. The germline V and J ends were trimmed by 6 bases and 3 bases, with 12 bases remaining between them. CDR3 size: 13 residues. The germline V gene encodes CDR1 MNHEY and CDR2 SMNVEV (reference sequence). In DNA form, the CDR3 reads TGTGCCAGCAGGCAATACATTGACTACGAGCAGTACTTC. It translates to CASRQYIDYEQYF.

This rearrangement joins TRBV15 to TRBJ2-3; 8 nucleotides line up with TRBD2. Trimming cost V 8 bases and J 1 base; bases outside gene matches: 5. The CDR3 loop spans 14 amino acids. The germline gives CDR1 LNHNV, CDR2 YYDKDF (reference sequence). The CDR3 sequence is CATAGGRGTDTQYF. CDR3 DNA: TGTGCCACCGCGGGGGGTCGGGGCACAGATACGCAGTATTTT.

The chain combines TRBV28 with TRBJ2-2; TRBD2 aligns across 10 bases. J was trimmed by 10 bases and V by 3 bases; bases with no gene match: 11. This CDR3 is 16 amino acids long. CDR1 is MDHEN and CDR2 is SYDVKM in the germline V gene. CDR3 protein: CASSLGLAIKVEELFF. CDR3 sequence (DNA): TGTGCCAGCAGTTTGGGACTAGCGATTAAGGTCGAGGAGCTGTTTTTT.

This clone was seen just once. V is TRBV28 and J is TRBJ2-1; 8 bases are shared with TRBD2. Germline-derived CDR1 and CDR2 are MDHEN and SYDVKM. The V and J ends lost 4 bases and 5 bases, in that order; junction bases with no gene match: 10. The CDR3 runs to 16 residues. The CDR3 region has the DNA TGTGCCAGCAGTTACGGGGGGGACTACTCGAACAATGAGCAGTTCTTC. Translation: CASSYGGDYSNNEQFF.

This CDR3 reads CASSSLDSYYGYTF. CDR3 nucleotide sequence: TGTGCCAGTAGTTCCCTCGACAGCTACTATGGCTACACCTTC. The J gene is TRBJ1-2, the V gene TRBV19, with D maybe TRBD1 (5 bases). CDR3 length: 14 residues. Trimming cost V 5 bases and J 3 bases, with 13 bases left between them. Germline CDR1 and CDR2: LNHDA and SQIVND (reference sequence). The whole variable domain, remainder taken from reference TRBV19 and TRBJ1-2, is DGGITQSPKYLFRKEGQNVTLSCEQNLNHDAMYWYRQDPGQGLRLIYYSQIVNDFQKGDIAEGYSVSREKKESFPLTVTSAQKNPTAFYLCASSSLDSYYGYTFGSGTRLTVV.

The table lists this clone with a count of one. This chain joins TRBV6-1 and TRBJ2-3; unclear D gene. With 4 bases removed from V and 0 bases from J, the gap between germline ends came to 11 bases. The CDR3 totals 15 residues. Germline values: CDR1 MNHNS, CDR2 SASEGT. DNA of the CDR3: TGTGCCAGCAGTGGGCTAGTCCCTAGCACAGATACGCAGTATTTT. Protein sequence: CASSGLVPSTDTQYF.

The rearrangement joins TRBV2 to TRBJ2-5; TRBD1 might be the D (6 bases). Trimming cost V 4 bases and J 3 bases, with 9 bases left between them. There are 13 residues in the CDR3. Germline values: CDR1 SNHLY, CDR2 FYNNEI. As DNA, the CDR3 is TGTGCCAGCAGTGCACAGGGAGAAGAGACCCAGTACTTC. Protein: CASSAQGEETQYF.

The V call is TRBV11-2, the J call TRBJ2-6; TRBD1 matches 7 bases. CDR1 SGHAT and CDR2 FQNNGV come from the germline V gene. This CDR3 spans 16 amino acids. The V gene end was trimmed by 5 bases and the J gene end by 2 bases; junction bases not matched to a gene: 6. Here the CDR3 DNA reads TGTGCCAGCAGCAGGTACAGGGGCCCTGGGGCCAACGTCCTGACTTTC. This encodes CASSRYRGPGANVLTF.

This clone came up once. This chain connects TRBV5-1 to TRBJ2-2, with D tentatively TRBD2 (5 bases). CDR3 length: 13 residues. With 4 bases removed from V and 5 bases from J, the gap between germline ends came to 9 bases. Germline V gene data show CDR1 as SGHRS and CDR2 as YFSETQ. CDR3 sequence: CASSPSGTGELFF. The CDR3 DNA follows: TGCGCCAGCAGCCCGTCGGGGACCGGGGAGCTGTTTTTT. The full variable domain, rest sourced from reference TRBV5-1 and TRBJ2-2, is KAGVTQTPRYLIKTRGQQVTLSCSPISGHRSVSWYQQTPGQGLQFLFEYFSETQRNKGNFPGRFSGRQFSNSRSEMNVSTLELGDSALYLCASSPSGTGELFFGEGSRLTVL.

The CDR3 DNA is TGTGCCAGCAGCCCGGCCCAGGGGAAAGCTGGAAACACCATATATTTT. It encodes CASSPAQGKAGNTIYF. The rearrangement links TRBV5-4 to TRBJ1-3; weak D call: TRBD1 (6 bases). The CDR3 totals 16 residues. The V gene lost 4 bases and the J gene lost 2 bases, with 16 bases spanning the gap. The germline gives CDR1 SGHNT, CDR2 YYREEE (reference sequence).

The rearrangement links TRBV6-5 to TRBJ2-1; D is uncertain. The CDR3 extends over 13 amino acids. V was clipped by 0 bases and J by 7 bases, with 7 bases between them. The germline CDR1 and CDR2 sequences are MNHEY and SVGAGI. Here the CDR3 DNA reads TGTGCCAGCAGTTACTCGATCCTAAATGAGCAGTTCTTC. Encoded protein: CASSYSILNEQFF.

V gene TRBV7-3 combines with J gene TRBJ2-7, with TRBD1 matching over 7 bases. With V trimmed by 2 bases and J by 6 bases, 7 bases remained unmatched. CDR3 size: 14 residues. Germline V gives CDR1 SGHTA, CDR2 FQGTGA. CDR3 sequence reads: CASSLQGDTLEQYF. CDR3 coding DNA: TGTGCCAGCAGCTTACAGGGGGATACGCTCGAGCAGTACTTC.

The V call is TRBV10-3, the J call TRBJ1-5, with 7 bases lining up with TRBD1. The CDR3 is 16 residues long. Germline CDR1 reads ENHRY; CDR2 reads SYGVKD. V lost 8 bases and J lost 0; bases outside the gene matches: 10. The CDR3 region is CAIGETGSNSNQPQHF. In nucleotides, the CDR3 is TGTGCCATCGGGGAGACAGGGTCTAATAGCAATCAGCCCCAGCATTTT.

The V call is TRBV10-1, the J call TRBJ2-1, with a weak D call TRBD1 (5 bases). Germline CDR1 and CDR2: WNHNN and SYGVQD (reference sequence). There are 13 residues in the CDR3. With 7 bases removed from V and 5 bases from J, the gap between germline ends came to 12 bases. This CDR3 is CASNAGYNNEQFF. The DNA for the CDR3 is TGCGCCAGCAATGCAGGGTATAACAATGAGCAGTTCTTC.

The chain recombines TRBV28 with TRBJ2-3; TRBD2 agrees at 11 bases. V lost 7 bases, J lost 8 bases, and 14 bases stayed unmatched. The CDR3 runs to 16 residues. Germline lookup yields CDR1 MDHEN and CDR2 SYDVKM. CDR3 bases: TGTGCCAGCATCGACCCAATTAGCGGGAGGGCCGGTACGCAGTATTTT. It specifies CASIDPISGRAGTQYF.

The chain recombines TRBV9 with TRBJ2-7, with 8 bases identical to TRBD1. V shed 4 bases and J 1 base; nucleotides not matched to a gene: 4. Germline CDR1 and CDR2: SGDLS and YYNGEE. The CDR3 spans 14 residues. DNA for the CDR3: TGTGCCAGCAGCATACAGGGGGGATCCTACGAGCAGTACTTC. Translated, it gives CASSIQGGSYEQYF.

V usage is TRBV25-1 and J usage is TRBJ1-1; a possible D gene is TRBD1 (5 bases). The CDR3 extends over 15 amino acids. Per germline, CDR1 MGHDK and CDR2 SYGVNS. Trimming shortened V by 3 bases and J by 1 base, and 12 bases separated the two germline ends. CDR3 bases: TGTGCCAGCAGTGAGGCCCAGGGAGGGAACACTGAAGCTTTCTTT. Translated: CASSEAQGGNTEAFF.

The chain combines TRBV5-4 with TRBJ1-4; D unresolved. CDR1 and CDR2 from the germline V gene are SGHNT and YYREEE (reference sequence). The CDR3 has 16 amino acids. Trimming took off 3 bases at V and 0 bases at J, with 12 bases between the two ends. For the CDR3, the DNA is TGTGCCAGCAGCTCCCAGCCCCAGGCAACTAATGAAAAACTGTTTTTT. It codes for CASSSQPQATNEKLFF.

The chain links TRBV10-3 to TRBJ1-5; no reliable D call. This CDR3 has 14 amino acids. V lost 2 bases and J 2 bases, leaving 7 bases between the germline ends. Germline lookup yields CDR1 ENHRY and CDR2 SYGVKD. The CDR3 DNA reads TGTGCCATCAGTGAGGGAGAGGGCAATCAGCCCCAGCATTTT. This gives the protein CAISEGEGNQPQHF.

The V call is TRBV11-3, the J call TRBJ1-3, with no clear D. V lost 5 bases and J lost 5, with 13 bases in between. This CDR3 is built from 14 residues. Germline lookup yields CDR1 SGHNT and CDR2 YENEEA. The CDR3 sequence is CASSQSGIRNTIYF. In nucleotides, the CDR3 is TGTGCCAGCAGCCAGTCCGGGATTAGAAACACCATATATTTT.

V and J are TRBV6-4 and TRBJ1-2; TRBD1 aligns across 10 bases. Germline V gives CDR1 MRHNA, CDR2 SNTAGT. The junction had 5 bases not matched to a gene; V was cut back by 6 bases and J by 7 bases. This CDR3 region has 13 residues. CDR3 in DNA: TGTGCCAGCAGGCCGGGACAGGGGATTGGCTACACCTTC. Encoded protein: CASRPGQGIGYTF.

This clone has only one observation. The CDR3 protein is CASSIAPDVVGQGNGYTF. Written as DNA, the CDR3 is TGTGCCAGTAGTATAGCTCCCGATGTCGTGGGACAGGGTAACGGCTACACCTTC. This chain joins TRBV19 and TRBJ1-2; TRBD1 matches at 9 bases. Trimming removed 1 base from V and 8 bases from J; junction bases left unmatched: 17. The CDR3 consists of 18 residues. Germline values: CDR1 LNHDA, CDR2 SQIVND (reference sequence).

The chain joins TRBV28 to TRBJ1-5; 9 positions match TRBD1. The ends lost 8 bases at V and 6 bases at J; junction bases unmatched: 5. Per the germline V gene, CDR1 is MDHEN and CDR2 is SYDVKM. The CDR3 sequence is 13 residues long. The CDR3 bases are TGTGCCAGCGGTTACAGGGGGCTTCAGCCCCAGCATTTT. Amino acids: CASGYRGLQPQHF. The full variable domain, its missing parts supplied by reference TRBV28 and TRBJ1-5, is DVKVTQSSRYLVKRTGEKVFLECVQDMDHENMFWYRQDPGLGLRLIYFSYDVKMKEKGDIPEGYSVSREKKERFSLILESASTNQTSMYLCASGYRGLQPQHFGDGTRLSIL.

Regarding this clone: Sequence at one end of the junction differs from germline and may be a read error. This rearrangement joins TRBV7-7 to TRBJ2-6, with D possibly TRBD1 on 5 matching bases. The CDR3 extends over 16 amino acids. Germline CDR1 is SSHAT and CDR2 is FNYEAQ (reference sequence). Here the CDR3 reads CASSLGQGSGANVLTF. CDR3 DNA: TGTGCTAGCAGCTTAGGTCAGGGATCTGGGGCCAACGTCCTGACTTTC.

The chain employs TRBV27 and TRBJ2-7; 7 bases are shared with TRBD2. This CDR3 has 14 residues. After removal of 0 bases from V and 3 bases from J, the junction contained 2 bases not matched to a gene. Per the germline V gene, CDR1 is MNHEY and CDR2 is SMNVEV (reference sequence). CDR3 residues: CASSLSREVYEQYF. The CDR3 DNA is TGTGCCAGCAGTTTATCTCGGGAGGTCTACGAGCAGTACTTC.

The CDR3 DNA reads TGTGCCAGCAGTGAAATGACGGGGCAGCCCCAGCATTTT. This gives the protein CASSEMTGQPQHF. The chain couples TRBV6-1 to TRBJ1-5; D not certain. V was cut by 2 bases and J by 7 bases, with 9 bases left in between. Germline lookup yields CDR1 MNHNS and CDR2 SASEGT. The CDR3 is made up of 13 amino acids.